The 19 T cell receptor beta chains below were found in one sample sequenced in a study of T cells after yellow fever vaccination. From the 5' RACE reads, TCRdb called clonotypes with MiXCR, one entry per CDR3 protein. The table lists 250,000 to 300,000 distinct CDR3 sequences, approximately 5.2% of them singletons. The sample consisted of CD4+ T cells sorted from PBMCs, taken on the day of the yellow fever booster vaccination. The source of these receptors is a man between 18 and 29 years old who received the YFV17D yellow fever vaccine.

In this sample, this clonotype turned up a few times. This rearrangement joins TRBV12-3 or TRBV12-4 to TRBJ2-2; 7 nucleotides match TRBD2. After removal of 5 bases from V and 4 bases from J, the junction contained 7 bases not matched to a gene. This CDR3 region has 15 residues. CDR3 region: CASSPTSQATGELFF. Written as DNA, the CDR3 is TGTGCCAGCAGTCCGACTAGCCAAGCCACCGGGGAGCTGTTTTTT.

The J gene is TRBJ2-5, the V gene TRBV20-1; 12 bases are a match to TRBD2. This CDR3 region has 13 residues. Trimming cost V 6 bases and J 5 bases; bases outside gene matches: 4. Germline V gives CDR1 DFQATT, CDR2 SNEGSKA (reference sequence). The chain's CDR3 is CSALLAGGETQYF. The CDR3 DNA sequence: TGCAGTGCCCTACTAGCGGGGGGCGAGACCCAGTACTTC.

This clonotype has a handful of counts. The rearrangement joins TRBV29-1 to TRBJ1-6; 7 positions match TRBD1. The V and J ends lost 7 bases and 6 bases, in that order; junction bases with no gene match: 6. The CDR3 is 13 amino acids. CDR1 and CDR2 from the germline V gene are SQVTM and ANQGSEA. In DNA, the CDR3 is TGCAGCGCTAGGACAGGATTTAATTCACCCCTCCACTTT. Translation gives CSARTGFNSPLHF.

This clonotype was detected a few times. The rearrangement uses TRBV6-6 and TRBJ1-5; the D gene is possibly TRBD1 (5 bases). V lost 7 bases to trimming and J lost 6 bases, with 22 bases between them. The CDR3 consists of 16 residues. Per the germline V gene, CDR1 is MNHNY and CDR2 is SVGAGI (reference sequence). Here the CDR3 DNA reads TGTGCCAGCATGAGAATCGGGGCCCGGGGTTTTCAGCCCCAGCATTTT. Its translation: CASMRIGARGFQPQHF.

This chain connects TRBV6-6 to TRBJ2-5; D is perhaps TRBD1 or TRBD2 (6 bases each). The germline V gene encodes CDR1 MNHNY and CDR2 SVGAGI (reference sequence). This CDR3 spans 13 amino acids. The V end was cut by 5 bases, the J end by 5 bases, with 12 bases between. The DNA for the CDR3 is TGTGCCAGCAGTAAGGGGGGAGGCGAGACCCAGTACTTC. It encodes CASSKGGGETQYF.

This clonotype was picked up many times. The chain carries TRBV3-1 and TRBJ1-2, with 7 positions matching TRBD1. V shed 4 bases and J 4 bases; nucleotides not matched to a gene: 9. The germline CDR1 and CDR2 sequences are LGHDT and YNNKEL (reference sequence). The CDR3 consists of 15 residues. The CDR3 DNA follows: TGTGCCAGCAGCCCTCAAGGGGGCGAGGGCTATGGCTACACCTTC. Translating gives CASSPQGGEGYGYTF.

Ten or more counts support this clonotype. This chain uses TRBV7-2 with TRBJ1-2, with TRBD1 matching 8 bases. V was pared by 5 bases and J by 3 bases, with 2 bases of the junction left unmatched. This CDR3 is 13 amino acids long. Looked up from germline, CDR1 is SGHTA and CDR2 is FQGNSA. In nucleotides, the CDR3 is TGTGCCAGCAGCGCGGACAGGGACTATGGCTACACCTTC. It codes for CASSADRDYGYTF.

The J gene is TRBJ1-2, the V gene TRBV6-1; TRBD1 matches at 10 bases. The CDR3 is made up of 16 amino acids. The J segment lost 2 bases and the V segment lost 3 bases, leaving 6 bases of the junction unmatched. CDR1 MNHNS and CDR2 SASEGT come from the germline V gene. In DNA, the CDR3 is TGTGCCAGCAGTGACGCCGGACAGGGGGGGAACTATGGCTACACCTTC. Translated, it gives CASSDAGQGGNYGYTF.

This clonotype was found many times. The chain couples TRBV11-2 to TRBJ2-3; D is undetermined. Per germline, CDR1 SGHAT and CDR2 FQNNGV. V was trimmed by 1 base and J by 2 bases, leaving 4 bases between them. The CDR3 extends over 13 amino acids. The CDR3: CASSLGATDTQYF. In DNA, the CDR3 is TGTGCCAGCAGCTTAGGGGCCACAGATACGCAGTATTTT.

This clonotype was picked up many times. The V gene is TRBV20-1, the J gene TRBJ2-7; TRBD1 matches at 7 bases. J was trimmed by 3 bases and V by 7 bases; bases with no gene match: 6. The CDR3 contains 12 residues. Germline V CDR1 and CDR2: DFQATT, SNEGSKA (reference sequence). The DNA for the CDR3 is TGCAGTGTACGGACAGGTCACTACGAGCAGTACTTC. Translated, it gives CSVRTGHYEQYF.

This clonotype appeared many times. The chain recombines TRBV29-1 with TRBJ2-7; D may be TRBD1 (5 bases). This CDR3 has 14 amino acids. Trimming shortened V by 0 bases and J by 2 bases, and 11 bases separated the two germline ends. Germline CDR1 SQVTM, CDR2 ANQGSEA. CDR3 coding DNA: TGCAGCGTTGAAGAACCAGGGCATACCTACGAGCAGTACTTC. Translating it yields CSVEEPGHTYEQYF.

This clonotype was counted many times. The chain has TRBV7-9 and TRBJ2-7; D is uncertain. CDR3 size: 14 residues. Between the trimmed V and J ends, which lost 0 bases and 3 bases, there was a span of 9 bases. Germline CDR1 is SEHNR and CDR2 is FQNEAQ (reference sequence). The CDR3 loop is CASSLADGVYEQYF. The CDR3 bases are TGTGCCAGCAGCTTAGCTGATGGGGTCTACGAGCAGTACTTC. Full variable domain (remainder filled in from reference TRBV7-9 and TRBJ2-7): DTGVSQNPRHKITKRGQNVTFRCDPISEHNRLYWYRQTLGQGPEFLTYFQNEAQLEKSRLLSDRFSAERPKGSFSTLEIQRTEQGDSAMYLCASSLADGVYEQYFGPGTRLTVT.

This clonotype came up a few times. The chain joins TRBV20-1 to TRBJ2-7, with D tentatively TRBD1 (5 bases). The CDR3 spans 17 residues. V shed 0 bases and J shed 2 bases, with 20 bases lying between them. Looked up from germline, CDR1 is DFQATT and CDR2 is SNEGSKA (reference sequence). The chain's CDR3 is CSARDLFGSGNAYEQYF. CDR3 DNA: TGCAGTGCTAGAGATCTCTTCGGATCAGGGAACGCCTACGAGCAGTACTTC.

The gene calls are TRBV20-1 and TRBJ2-3, with unresolved D. CDR1 and CDR2 (germline): DFQATT, SNEGSKA (reference sequence). The V and J ends lost 6 bases and 3 bases respectively, with 7 bases between them. The CDR3 spans 11 residues. CDR3 nucleotides: TGCAGTGCCCAAGTTACAGATACGCAGTATTTT. Protein product: CSAQVTDTQYF.

This clonotype was observed at least ten times. The CDR3 protein is CASRGQEDTGELFF. The CDR3 nucleotides read TGTGCCAGCAGGGGACAGGAGGACACCGGGGAGCTGTTTTTT. V is TRBV12-3 or TRBV12-4 and J is TRBJ2-2; TRBD1 matches 8 bases. Losses at the gene ends were 6 bases for V and 3 bases for J; bases not matched to a gene: 3. The CDR3 loop spans 14 amino acids.

This clonotype occurred a few times. This chain joins TRBV25-1 and TRBJ1-2; 7 bases fit TRBD1. After removal of 2 bases from V and 6 bases from J, the junction contained 9 bases not matched to a gene. Looked up from germline, CDR1 is MGHDK and CDR2 is SYGVNS. The CDR3 totals 15 residues. The CDR3 coding sequence is TGTGCCAGCAGTGAACAAGGGGGCGATTGGGATGGCTACACCTTC. Its translation is CASSEQGGDWDGYTF.

There are a few counts of this clonotype. The chain recombines TRBV13 with TRBJ2-7; TRBD1 or TRBD2 may be the D gene (5 bases each). The CDR3 loop spans 15 amino acids. Germline V gene lookup returns CDR1 PRHDT and CDR2 FYEKMQ (reference sequence). V was clipped by 4 bases and J by 6 bases, with 19 bases between them. CDR3 coding DNA: TGTGCCAGCAGCTCCTTCGGGGACCGGGACGTCGAGCAGTACTTC. It translates to CASSSFGDRDVEQYF.

This chain links TRBV6-5 with TRBJ1-5, with D maybe TRBD1 (5 bases). Trimming took off 7 bases at V and 2 bases at J, with 12 bases between the two ends. The CDR3 spans 14 residues. From germline, CDR1 is MNHEY and CDR2 SVGAGI. The CDR3: CASKAVGGNQPQHF. CDR3 sequence (DNA): TGTGCCAGCAAAGCGGTAGGGGGCAATCAGCCCCAGCATTTT.

This clonotype has only a few counts. This chain joins TRBV6-1 and TRBJ1-1, with 9 bases aligning to TRBD1. J lost 5 bases, V lost 3 bases, and 4 bases had no gene match. The germline CDR1 and CDR2 sequences are MNHNS and SASEGT. CDR3 size: 14 residues. The CDR3 spells CASSDTGGRTEAFF. The CDR3, as DNA: TGTGCCAGCAGTGATACAGGGGGCAGAACTGAAGCTTTCTTT.